Detailed here is one TCR beta chain. Its antigen remains unidentified. Base qualities were left out, and no much larger clone turns up one base away. The data are from a study of blood T cell repertoires in COVID-19 (dated by TCRdb to 2019 to 2021). About the investigation overall: Collaborator samples came from the United States, Italy and Spain and covered acute and convalescent phases of COVID-19. The repertoires were made available in a free public database intended to serve as a resource for research on the immune response to SARS-CoV-2. HLA class I and class II types, where available, came from metadata supplied by the sample provider rather than from assay-based typing. A de-identified subject ID, COVID-19 status, age in years and sex were almost always included in the sample metadata. Samples were obtained from the ongoing ImmuneRACE study (first 160 participants) and from roughly 1,300 subjects provided by 6 global collaborators. The dataset comprised deeply sampled blood TCRbeta repertoires from subjects exposed to, actively infected with, or recovered from COVID-19. The prospective study material was composed of cDNA or gDNA derived from T cells, B-cell-depleted T cells, or PBMCs.

TCRbeta CDR3 regions were amplified from genomic DNA by means of the immunoSEQ Assay, a bias-controlled multiplex PCR. The authors' analysis ran thus. Nucleated cell counts per sample were estimated from amplification of reference gene primers within the assay. To quantify the absolute abundance of each unique TCRbeta CDR3 rearrangement, sequence reads were collapsed and filtered. For each sample, productive Simpson clonality was calculated by taking the square root of Simpson's diversity index across productive rearrangements. This is the immuneACCESS table as TCRdb keeps it, with only in-frame sequences that have V and J called. A part of the clones is gone; compared with another copy, unresolved V genes explain less than half, and the rest is unexplained. The D gene and trimming were derived from the DNA, and the V and J assignments and clone size from that table. Across this sample there are 150,000 to 200,000 clones, with about 88% seen only once. The ten largest clones represent roughly 2.9% of the sample.

Each collaborating institution followed its own protocols to collect whole blood in K2EDTA tubes. Collaborator samples were shipped for TCRbeta analysis as frozen whole blood, isolated PBMCs, or DNA extracted from either sample type. CDR1 and CDR2 are drawn from the germline V gene (reference sequence): SEHNR, FQNEAQ. The junction shows trimming of 4 bases on V and 6 bases on J, and the gene matches do not reach 12 bases of it. From the cysteine up to the phenylalanine, the CDR3 has a length of 16 residues. Only the CDR3 part of the read is kept: 48 bases, read in frame from the first base. Study-level results and caveats: Clinical and demographic metadata were provided uncurated, with the amount varying by source and participant.

The specimen was peripheral blood. Recombination linked TRBV7-9 to TRBJ2-1; the junction holds 7 bases that match TRBD1. This TCR came from a woman aged 30 to 39 with active or convalescent COVID-19. The sequenced DNA is TGTGCCAGCAGCTCTATGGCTATAGCAGGGGGCAATGAGCAGTTCTTC. This encodes CASSSMAIAGGNEQFF.